A selection of T cell receptor beta chains follows, all from one sample in a study of blood T cell repertoires in COVID-19. TCRdb's table, derived via immunoSEQ multiplex PCR, lists solely in-frame clones and lacks some. The sample records over 200,000 clones, about 80% being singletons. Sequenced material: PBMCs or T cells enriched from blood (not recorded which). These receptors all stem from a man aged 55 to 70 who had recovered from COVID-19. Both conserved end residues are part of each CDR3.

TRBV6-2/TRBV6-3	TRBJ1-5	CASSYSFLRGRQPQHF
TRBV11-2	TRBJ1-2	CASSLMRGAGAGYTF
TRBV29-1	TRBJ2-2	CSAGPSTGELFF
TRBV18	TRBJ2-5	CASSPGTEETQYF
TRBV5-6	TRBJ1-2	CASSLAGNYGYTF
TRBV7-6	TRBJ2-1	CASSQGGSSYNEQFF
TRBV11-2	TRBJ1-3	CASSPTGSVSGNTIYF
TRBV12-3/TRBV12-4	TRBJ1-5	CASSKAGPQHF
TRBV6-6	TRBJ1-2	CASRGTGEYGYTF
TRBV30	TRBJ1-2	CAWNFGYGYTF
TRBV19	TRBJ1-5	CASSLTGSNQPQHF
TRBV24-1	TRBJ1-5	CATSDQSNQPQHF
TRBV10-1	TRBJ2-5	CASSPPGQGRETQYF
TRBV6-1	TRBJ2-3	CASSVGSIVLGGDTQYF
TRBV6-1	TRBJ1-2	CASSEGGGVGYGYTF
TRBV7-2	TRBJ2-7	CASSPGVGSYEQYF
TRBV5-8	TRBJ2-3	CASSVLQGAGDTQYF
TRBV7-2	TRBJ2-3	CASSALGGREDTQYF
TRBV27	TRBJ2-7	CASRRTPGQTYEQYF
TRBV7-2	TRBJ1-2	CASSLIIQGDYGYTF
TRBV6-5	TRBJ1-6	CASSYSSGQIDSPLHF
TRBV5-1	TRBJ1-4	CASSLNRGLSEKLFF
TRBV6-1	TRBJ1-2	CASSEALTNTGYGYTF
TRBV2	TRBJ1-1	CASSRGQAYNTEAFF